This T cell receptor beta chain was sequenced during a study of blood T cell repertoires in COVID-19. CDR1 is SNHLY and CDR2 is FYNNEI in the germline V gene. With 6 bases clipped from V and 3 bases from J, the junction kept 9 bases outside the gene matches. The CDR3 has 16 residues. As handled by the study authors: For nucleated cells, counts were estimated from reference gene primer amplification. Repertoires were generated with immunoSEQ multiplex PCR, while TCRdb's copy carries only in-frame clones and drops some. D and trimming come from the DNA, and the V and J calls and clone size come from that table. The sample shows 150,000 to 200,000 clones, about 92% of them seen only once.

The chain joins TRBV2 to TRBJ2-1; 9 nucleotides line up with TRBD2. This clonotype was sampled from a man between 60 and 75 years old with active or convalescent COVID-19. The sample consisted of peripheral blood. The CDR3: CASREIAGAYYNEQFF. The CDR3 nucleotides are TGTGCCAGCAGAGAAATAGCGGGGGCCTACTACAATGAGCAGTTCTTC.